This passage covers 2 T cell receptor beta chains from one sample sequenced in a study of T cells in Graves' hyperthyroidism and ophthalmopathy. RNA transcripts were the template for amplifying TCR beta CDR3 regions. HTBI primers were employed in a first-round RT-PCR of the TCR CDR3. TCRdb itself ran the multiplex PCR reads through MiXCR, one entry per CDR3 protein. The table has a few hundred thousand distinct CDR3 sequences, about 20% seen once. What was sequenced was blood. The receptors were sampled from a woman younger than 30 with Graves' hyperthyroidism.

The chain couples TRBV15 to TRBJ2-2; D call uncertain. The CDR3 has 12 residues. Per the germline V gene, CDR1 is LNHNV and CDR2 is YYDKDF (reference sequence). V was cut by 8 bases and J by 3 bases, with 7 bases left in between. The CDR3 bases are TGTGCCACCCTTAGTTACACCGGGGAGCTGTTTTTT. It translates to CATLSYTGELFF.

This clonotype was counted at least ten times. CDR3 DNA sequence: TGTGCCAGCAGTGAGGGACAGGGGAACACTGAAGCTTTCTTT. Translated: CASSEGQGNTEAFF. This chain connects TRBV12-3 or TRBV12-4 to TRBJ1-1; 9 nucleotides line up with TRBD1. Losses at the gene ends were 5 bases for V and 1 base for J; bases not matched to a gene: 2. CDR3 length: 14 residues.